This T cell receptor beta chain comes out of a study of blood T cell repertoires in COVID-19. On the study more broadly: In Cohort 3, a recovered donor had either two negative PCRs, clearance, or symptom resolution.

Everyone who took part was roughly 18 to 89 years old, and they came from 20 to 25 US areas. Participants reported their clinical history, and cohort assignment relied on those reports. CDR1 is DFQATT, CDR2 SNEGSKA, per germline (reference sequence). This CDR3 has 15 residues. V gave up 3 bases and J gave up 4 bases, with 16 bases separating them. Clones were sequenced by immunoSEQ multiplex PCR, and TCRdb holds only the in-frame ones, with some missing. Here the sample spans about 190,000 clones, approximately 90% being singletons. This sequence originates from a woman between 35 and 50 years old in a cohort exposed to, infected with or recovered from COVID-19 (not recorded which). The sequenced sample consisted of PBMCs or T cells enriched from blood (not recorded which). V gene TRBV20-1 combines with J gene TRBJ1-3; tentatively, D is TRBD1 (6 bases). The CDR3 is CSASPVDRLGNTIYF. In DNA form, the CDR3 reads TGCAGTGCTAGTCCCGTAGACAGGTTGGGAAACACCATATATTTT.